Included here is one T cell receptor beta chain sequence, with context. Its cognate antigen is unknown. This entry is derived from a study of cytotoxic CD8 clonotypes in ibrutinib-treated CLL. Overall study context: The patients comprised approximately ten relapsed/refractory and more than 14 treatment-naive cases, 17 to 18 IGHV unmutated. Study-level points and caveats: Sampling time points were not equivalent between sustained-remission and progressing patients.

The repertoire was sequenced with immunoSEQ multiplex PCR; TCRdb's copy has only in-frame clones and lacks some. Of around 310,000 clones in the sample, 80% were seen once. This TCR derives from a human donor with chronic lymphocytic leukemia. The specimen comprised PBMCs, sampled before ibrutinib treatment.

The CDR3 nucleotides read TGTGCCTGGAGACCCGAGGGGAGGAACACTGAAGCTTTCTTT. Translated, it gives CAWRPEGRNTEAFF. J is TRBJ1-1 and V is TRBV30; possible D gene TRBD1, 5 bases. The CDR3 contains 14 residues. Trimming cost V 3 bases and J 1 base, with 12 bases left between them. Germline CDR1 and CDR2: GTSNPN and SVGIG (reference sequence).